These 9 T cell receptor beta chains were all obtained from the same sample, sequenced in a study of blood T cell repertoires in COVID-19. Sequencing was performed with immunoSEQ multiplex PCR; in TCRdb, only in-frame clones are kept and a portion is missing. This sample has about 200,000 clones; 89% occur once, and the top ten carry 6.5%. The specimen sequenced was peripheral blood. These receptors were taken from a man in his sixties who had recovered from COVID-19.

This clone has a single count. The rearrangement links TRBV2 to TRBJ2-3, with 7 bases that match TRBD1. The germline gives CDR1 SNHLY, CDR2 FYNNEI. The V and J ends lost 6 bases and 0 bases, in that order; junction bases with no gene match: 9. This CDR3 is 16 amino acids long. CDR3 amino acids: CASSVTGATSTDTQYF. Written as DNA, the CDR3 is TGTGCCAGCAGCGTTACAGGGGCCACTAGCACAGATACGCAGTATTTT.

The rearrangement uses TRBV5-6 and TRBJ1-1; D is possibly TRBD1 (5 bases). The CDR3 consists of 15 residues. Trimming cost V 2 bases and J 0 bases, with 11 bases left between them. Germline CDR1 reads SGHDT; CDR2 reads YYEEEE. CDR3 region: CASSFRATVNTEAFF. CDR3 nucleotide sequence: TGTGCCAGCAGCTTTAGAGCGACAGTGAACACTGAAGCTTTCTTT.

CDR3 DNA: TGTGCCAGCACTTTCACAAGGGGGGGGTACGAGCAGTACTTC. Translating it yields CASTFTRGGYEQYF. The rearrangement links TRBV7-2 to TRBJ2-7, with D possibly matching TRBD2 (7 bases). Germline CDR1 SGHTA, CDR2 FQGNSA. V shed 7 bases and J shed 4 bases, with 17 bases lying between them. The CDR3 spans 14 residues.

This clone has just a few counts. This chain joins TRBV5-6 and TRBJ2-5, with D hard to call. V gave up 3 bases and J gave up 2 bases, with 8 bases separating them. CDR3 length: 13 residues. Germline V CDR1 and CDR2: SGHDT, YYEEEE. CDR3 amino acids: CASSSQNQETQYF. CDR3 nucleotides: TGTGCCAGCAGCTCACAGAATCAAGAGACCCAGTACTTC. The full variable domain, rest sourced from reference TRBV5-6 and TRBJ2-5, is DAGVTQSPTHLIKTRGQQVTLRCSPKSGHDTVSWYQQALGQGPQFIFQYYEEEERQRGNFPDRFSGHQFPNYSSELNVNALLLGDSALYLCASSSQNQETQYFGPGTRLLVL.

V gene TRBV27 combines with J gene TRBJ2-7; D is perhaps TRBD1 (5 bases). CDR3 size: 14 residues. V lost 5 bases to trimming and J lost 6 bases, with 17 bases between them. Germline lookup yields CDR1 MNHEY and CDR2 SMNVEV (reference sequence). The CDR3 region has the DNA TGTGCCAGCAGTCAGGGTGGGGCTCATCTCGAGCAGTACTTC. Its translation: CASSQGGAHLEQYF.

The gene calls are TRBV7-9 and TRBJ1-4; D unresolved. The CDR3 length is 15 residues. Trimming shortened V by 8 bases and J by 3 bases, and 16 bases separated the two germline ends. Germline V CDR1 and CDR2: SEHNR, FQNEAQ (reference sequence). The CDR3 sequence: CASLNTGMANEKLFF. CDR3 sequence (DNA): TGTGCCAGCCTTAATACGGGGATGGCTAATGAAAAACTGTTTTTT.

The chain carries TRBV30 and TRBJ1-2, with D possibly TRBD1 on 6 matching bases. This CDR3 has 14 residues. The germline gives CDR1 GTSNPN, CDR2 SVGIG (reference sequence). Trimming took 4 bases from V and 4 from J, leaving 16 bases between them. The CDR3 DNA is TGTGCCTGGATCCCTAGACAGGAGCGCTATGGCTACACCTTC. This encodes CAWIPRQERYGYTF. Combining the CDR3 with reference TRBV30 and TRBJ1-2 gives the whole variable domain SQTIHQWPATLVQPVGSPLSLECTVEGTSNPNLYWYRQAAGRGLQLLFYSVGIGQISSEVPQNLSASRPQDRQFILSSKKLLLSDSGFYLCAWIPRQERYGYTFGSGTRLTVV.

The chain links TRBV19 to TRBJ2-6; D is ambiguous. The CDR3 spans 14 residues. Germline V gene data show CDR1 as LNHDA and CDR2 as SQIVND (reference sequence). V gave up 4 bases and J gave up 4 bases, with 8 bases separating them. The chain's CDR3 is CASSTNKGANVLTF. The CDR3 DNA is TGTGCCAGTAGTACGAACAAGGGGGCCAACGTCCTGACTTTC.

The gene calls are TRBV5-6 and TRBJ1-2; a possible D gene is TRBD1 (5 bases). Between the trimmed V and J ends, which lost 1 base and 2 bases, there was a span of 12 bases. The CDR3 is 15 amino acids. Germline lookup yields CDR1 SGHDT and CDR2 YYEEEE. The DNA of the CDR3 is TGTGCCAGCAGCTTGCTGTCAGGGAGGAACTATGGCTACACCTTC. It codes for CASSLLSGRNYGYTF.